Described below is a single T cell receptor beta chain sequence and its context. Its antigen is unknown. PCR amplification relied on 60 Vbeta primers (plus 13 Jbeta primers). Here immunoSEQ multiplex PCR was the method, and the copy in TCRdb shows in-frame clones only, minus some. The sample holds about 89,000 clones, over 55% seen once. There are 17 residues in the CDR3. Germline-derived CDR1 and CDR2 are SGHVS and FNYEAQ. V was shortened by 2 bases and J by 6 bases, with 21 bases between the two germline ends. The data derive from a study of cytomegalovirus exposure and HLA in healthy donors. Notes on the study in general: Presence/absence analyses rested on an assumption that sequencing depth was roughly uniform across donors.

This TCR was recovered from a woman between 25 and 40 years old in good health and CMV-seronegative. V usage is TRBV7-6 and J usage is TRBJ2-3; a possible D gene is TRBD1 (6 bases). The sequenced sample was PBMCs. CDR3 protein: CASSLTGSGNYLDTQYF. CDR3 sequence (DNA): TGTGCCAGCAGCTTAACAGGGTCGGGGAATTACTTGGATACGCAGTATTTT.